This TCR beta chain came from a study of control samples from healthy donors and cancer patients. Here immunoSEQ multiplex PCR was the method, and the copy in TCRdb shows in-frame clones only, minus some. The sample consists of about 170,000 clones, 80% to 95% of them appearing once. This CDR3 has 14 residues. Germline loops: CDR1 KGHSH, CDR2 LQKENI. V lost 2 bases, J lost 4 bases, and 3 bases stayed unmatched. The sample comprised blood. This TCR was recovered from a woman between 55 and 75 years old in good health. The J gene is TRBJ1-2, the V gene TRBV18, with TRBD1 matching 8 bases. CDR3 nucleotide sequence: TGTGCCAGCTCACCAGGCAGGGGGCCCTATGGCTACACCTTC. This gives the protein CASSPGRGPYGYTF.